The following is a T cell receptor beta chain sequence with its context. Its antigen is still unknown. No qualities accompany the bases; no much larger clone lies one base away. TCRbeta CDR3 regions were amplified from genomic DNA by means of the immunoSEQ Assay, a bias-controlled multiplex PCR. Turning to the authors' computational methods: The number of nucleated cells in each sample was estimated from the amplification of reference gene primers within the assay. To quantify the absolute abundance of each unique TCRbeta CDR3 rearrangement, sequence reads were collapsed and filtered. For each sample, productive Simpson clonality was calculated as the square root of Simpson's diversity index across productive rearrangements. TCRdb carries this immuneACCESS record with in-frame sequences only. Its versions omit some clonotypes, under half of them owing to an unresolved V gene in the studies checked, with the rest unexplained. V and J calls and clone size follow that table, whereas D and trimming were derived from the DNA. The sample records around 100,000 clones, over 75% of which are singletons. Around 8.4% of the sample belongs to the ten largest clones.

CDR1 is given as GTSNPN and CDR2 as SVGIG, both from the germline V gene (reference sequence). The cysteine opens and the phenylalanine closes a CDR3 of 14 amino acids. Only CDR3 DNA is held: 42 bases, read in frame from base 1. Trimming takes 6 bases from V and 2 bases from J, and the germline ends sit 17 bases apart. This entry comes from a study of blood T cell repertoires in COVID-19 (dated by TCRdb to 2018 to 2020). For the study in its entirety: Samples covering the acute and convalescent phases of COVID-19 were provided by collaborators in the United States, Italy and Spain. The material from the prospective study consisted of cDNA or gDNA derived from T cells, B-cell-depleted T cells, or PBMCs. Deeply sampled blood TCRbeta repertoires from subjects exposed to, actively infected with, or recovered from COVID-19 were included in the dataset. The repertoires were made available in a free public database intended to serve as a resource for research on the immune response to SARS-CoV-2. The samples were drawn from the first 160 participants of the ongoing ImmuneRACE study and from 1,254 subjects provided by 6 global collaborators. A de-identified subject ID, COVID-19 status, age in years and sex were almost always included in the sample metadata. HLA class I and class II types, where available, came from metadata supplied by the sample provider rather than from assay-based typing.

Samples from volunteer blood donors who had recovered from COVID-19 were contributed by a second Seattle source. Each collaborating institution followed its own protocols to collect whole blood in K2EDTA tubes. For TCRbeta analysis, collaborators shipped samples in one of three forms: frozen whole blood, isolated PBMCs, or DNA extracted from either of those sample types. Overall results and qualifications from the work: How much clinical and demographic metadata was included differed by source and by participant, and the metadata was provided uncurated.

This sequence originates from a woman aged 70-85 years who had recovered from COVID-19. Sequencing was done on a sample of peripheral blood. The chain was built from TRBV30 and TRBJ2-7; the D gene is possibly TRBD2, with 6 bases matching. The CDR3 is CACAGRAGPYEQYF. Read as DNA, the sequence is TGTGCCTGCGCGGGTAGGGCGGGGCCCTACGAGCAGTACTTC.